This T cell receptor (beta chain) was sequenced in a study of CD8+CD57+ T cells in acquired aplastic anemia. Study-level information: Yields of DNA that came from sorted CD4+ and CD8+ cells averaged about 3.4 ug.

Previously, flow cytometry had revealed CD8+CD57+ cell expansion in the patients chosen for sequencing. The cohort consisted entirely of patients having severe acquired aplastic anemia. Blood came from patients not yet given any therapy. TCR beta VDJ combinations and CDR3 sequences were profiled from genomic DNA. One entry per CDR3 protein, called by TCRdb with MiXCR from the reads. This repertoire shows 160,000 or so distinct CDR3 sequences, around half found once; its top ten account for less than 3%. The sample holds many counts of this clonotype. Its specificity is unknown. V dropped 2 bases and J dropped 2 bases, with 4 bases sitting between them. The germline V gene has CDR1 SGHTA and CDR2 FQGNSA. The CDR3 length is 14 residues. Findings of the study overall: Patients and controls had CD8+ Simpson's diversity values that were not significantly distinct.

J is TRBJ2-6 and V is TRBV7-2; D not certain. The sample comprised sorted CD4+, CD8+, or CD8+CD57+ T cells (not recorded which) from PBMCs. This sequence originates from a human donor with aplastic anemia. The CDR3 nucleotides are TGTGCCAGCAGCTTACTGCCTGGGGCCAACGTCCTGACTTTC. Its protein is CASSLLPGANVLTF.